This T cell receptor beta chain was sequenced for a study of cytomegalovirus exposure and HLA in healthy donors. Whole-study results and caveats: The majority of TCR sequences were rare, yet some public TCRs appeared in many donors. It was only CMV serostatus that was available as immune exposure information.

A note on this clone: The antigen is unknown.

The PCR was carried out with 60 Vbeta primers and 13 Jbeta primers. Generated by immunoSEQ multiplex PCR, the TCRdb table keeps only in-frame clones and is missing some. Its table lists approximately 200,000 clones. Germline V CDR1 and CDR2: SGDLS, YYNGEE. V was trimmed by 4 bases and J by 7 bases, leaving 24 bases between them. This CDR3 is built from 17 residues. The V call is TRBV9, the J call TRBJ2-1, with D tentatively TRBD2 (7 bases). Sequences were obtained from PBMCs. The receptor's source is a boy younger than 18 in good health and CMV-seronegative. The CDR3 loop reads CASSLTFMGGGLNEQFF. DNA of the CDR3: TGTGCCAGCAGCCTTACATTTATGGGGGGGGGCCTAAATGAGCAGTTCTTC.